This paragraph reports one TCR beta chain. The clone's antigen remains unknown. No base qualities exist here, and no much larger clone lies one base off it. The cysteine opens and the phenylalanine closes a CDR3 of 14 amino acids. The kept DNA is CDR3 alone, 42 bases in frame from the first base. The germline ends are 4 bases apart after V is trimmed by 1 base and J by 0 bases. From the germline V gene, CDR1 is MNHEY and CDR2 is SVGAGI. This sample stems from a study of OX40 agonist ivuxolimab in advanced cancers. In terms of the full investigation: Ivuxolimab was an agonistic, fully human IgG2 monoclonal antibody directed against OX40 (CD134), a costimulatory receptor. In the dose-escalation cohort, 82.7% of patients were male, and the mean age was around 60 years, with a range of roughly 20 to 80. Intravenous ivuxolimab was administered to patients every 2 weeks at six dose levels: 0.01, 0.1, 0.3, 1.5, 3 and 10 mg/kg. Of the approximately 54 dose-escalation patients, hepatocellular carcinoma was present in around 20, melanoma in around 15, renal cell carcinoma in 9 and head and neck cancer in 9. The point of sequencing TCRbeta in the periphery was to test whether ivuxolimab changed TCR sequence diversity and drove clonal T-cell expansion. The paper reports the monotherapy dose-escalation portion (N of about 50 patients) of the phase I ivuxolimab trial. Partial responses were achieved by three dose-escalation patients, of whom one had hepatocellular carcinoma and two had cutaneous melanoma. Patients were allowed to have had prior anti-PD-1, anti-PD-L1 or anti-CTLA-4 therapy, and approximately 37% of the dose-escalation patients had been treated with checkpoint inhibitors. Broad study findings and their caveats: After ivuxolimab, more expanded clones were found on average in CD8+ T cells than in CD4+ T cells. Partial responders in the 0.1-3.0 mg/kg groups had among the lowest normalized peripheral clonal expansion, especially among CD8+ T cells. Low levels of normalized T-cell clonal expansion were also shown by some nonresponding patients. Clonal expansion of both CD4+ and CD8+ blood T cells was observed from baseline to week 6 at doses 0.1 to 3.0 mg/kg. The antigen specificity of the peripheral T cells that underwent clonal expansion was not determined.

Patients with autoimmune disease history or receiving systemic immunosuppression were excluded from the trial. Peripheral blood for TCR sequencing was collected from all dose cohorts at baseline, on cycle 4 day 1, and on cycle 7 day 1. Samples were obtained from an open-label, multicenter, first-in-human phase I dose-escalation trial of ivuxolimab. Adults with locally advanced or metastatic melanoma, renal cell carcinoma, hepatocellular carcinoma or head and neck squamous cell carcinoma were enrolled in the trial. CD4+ and CD8+ T cells were sorted separately from peripheral blood before TCR sequencing. For sequencing of the TCRbeta CDR3 region, genomic DNA was extracted from the sorted cells. TCRbeta CDR3 regions were sequenced using the immunoSEQ Assay. TCRdb's version of the immuneACCESS table is confined to in-frame rearrangements and falls short of the full clone set. An unresolved V gene accounts for under half of the shortfall where checked; the remainder is of unknown origin. Here the sample has 80,000 to 100,000 clones; 80% to 90% occur a single time. 0.7% to 0.9% of the sample is taken by the ten largest.

Recombination joined TRBV6-5 with TRBJ2-4; the D gene cannot be named for sure. The source is an adult with an advanced solid tumor such as melanoma, head and neck, liver or kidney cancer. Source: CD4+ or CD8+ T cells sorted from blood, taken in a trial of the OX40 agonist ivuxolimab. The DNA sequence is given as TGTGCCAGCAGTTACTTACGAGCCAAAAACATTCAGTACTTC. Its translation is CASSYLRAKNIQYF.